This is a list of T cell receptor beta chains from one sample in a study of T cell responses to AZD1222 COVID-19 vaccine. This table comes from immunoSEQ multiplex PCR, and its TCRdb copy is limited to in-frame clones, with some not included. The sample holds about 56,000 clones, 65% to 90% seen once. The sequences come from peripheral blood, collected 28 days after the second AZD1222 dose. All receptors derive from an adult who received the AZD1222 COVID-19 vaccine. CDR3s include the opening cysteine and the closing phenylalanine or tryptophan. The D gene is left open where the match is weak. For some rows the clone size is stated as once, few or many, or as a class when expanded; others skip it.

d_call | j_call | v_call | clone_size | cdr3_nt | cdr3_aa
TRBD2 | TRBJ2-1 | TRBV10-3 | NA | TGTGCCATCACTCCGACTAGCGGGAGGGCCGGGATAAATGAGCAGTTCTTC | CAITPTSGRAGINEQFF
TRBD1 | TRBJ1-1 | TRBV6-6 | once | TGTGCCAGCAGTGATGGACAGGGAGGAACTGAAGCTTTCTTT | CASSDGQGGTEAFF
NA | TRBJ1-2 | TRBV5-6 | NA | TGTGCCAGCAGCCGCCGGGACGGTAACTATGGCTACACCTTC | CASSRRDGNYGYTF
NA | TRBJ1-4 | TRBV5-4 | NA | TGTGCCAGCAGCAACAGGCAGGCAGACGAAAAACTGTTTTTT | CASSNRQADEKLFF
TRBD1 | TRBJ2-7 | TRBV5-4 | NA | TGTGCCAGCAGCTTGGGGGGACAGGGGGGAGACTACGAGCAGTACTTC | CASSLGGQGGDYEQYF
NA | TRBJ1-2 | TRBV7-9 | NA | TGTGCCAGCAGACCTGGGGATGGCTACACCTTC | CASRPGDGYTF
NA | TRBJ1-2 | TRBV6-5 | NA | TGTGCCAGCAGTCTCGAAGTAGACTATGGCTACACCTTC | CASSLEVDYGYTF
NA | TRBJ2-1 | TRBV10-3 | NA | TGTGCCATCAGTGAGACATACAACTCCTACAGTGAGCAGTTCTTC | CAISETYNSYSEQFF
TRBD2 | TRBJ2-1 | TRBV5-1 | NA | TGCGCCAGTCTGGCCACAGCGGGGGGGCCTAATGAGCAGTTCTTC | CASLATAGGPNEQFF
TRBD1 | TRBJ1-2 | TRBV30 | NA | TGTGCCTGGAGTGTACGGTACAGGGGTTATGGCTACACCTTC | CAWSVRYRGYGYTF
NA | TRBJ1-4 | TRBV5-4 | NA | TGTGCCAGCAGCGCTGCTGGTGGAAATGAAAAACTGTTTTTT | CASSAAGGNEKLFF
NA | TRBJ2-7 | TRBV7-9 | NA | TGTGCCAGCAGCTCCTTAGGTTACGAGCAGTACTTC | CASSSLGYEQYF
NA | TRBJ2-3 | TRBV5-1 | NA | TGCGCCAGCAGCTTGTTCGCAGATACGCAGTATTTT | CASSLFADTQYF
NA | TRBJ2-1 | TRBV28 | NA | TGTGCCAGCAGTTTCCCGTCCCGCGCCAATGAGCAGTTCTTC | CASSFPSRANEQFF
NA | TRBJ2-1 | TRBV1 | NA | TGCACCAGCAGCCTCCGGGACAGGGAAGGGAATGAGCAGTTCTTC | CTSSLRDREGNEQFF
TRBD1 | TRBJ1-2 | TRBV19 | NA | TGTGCCAGTAGTCCCGGCGGACAGGGTAGGGGCTACACCTTC | CASSPGGQGRGYTF